This is a list of T cell receptor beta chains from one sample in a study of cytomegalovirus exposure and HLA in healthy donors. Method: immunoSEQ multiplex PCR; TCRdb's copy keeps in-frame clones and lacks some. This sample yields hundreds of thousands of clones, of which 65% to 75% are seen a single time; roughly 1.9% belongs to the top ten. The sequencing sample was made of PBMCs. The source is a woman aged 25-40 years in good health and CMV-seronegative. Each CDR3 is given with its conserved first and last residue. Each record gives: D gene, clone size, J gene, V gene, CDR3 DNA, CDR3 protein. D genes are given only for firm matches. Some rows mark clone size as missing; the rest say once, few, many or name a class of expanded clone.

>TRBD2|NA|TRBJ2-7|TRBV5-4
TGTGCCAGCCAGCTTGGGGCGACTAGCGGCTACGAGCAGTACTTC
CASQLGATSGYEQYF
>NA|NA|TRBJ2-1|TRBV6-6
TGTGCCAGCAGCAGAAGTCAGTCGATTAATGAGCAGTTCTTC
CASSRSQSINEQFF
>TRBD2|NA|TRBJ2-5|TRBV9
TGTGCCAGCAGCGTAGGAACTAGCGGGGGACAAGAGACCCAGTACTTC
CASSVGTSGGQETQYF
>TRBD1|NA|TRBJ1-5|TRBV11-2
TGTGCCAGCAGCACCGGGACAGGGGAACGGCAGCCCCAGCATTTT
CASSTGTGERQPQHF
>TRBD1|NA|TRBJ1-2|TRBV11-2
TGTGCCAGCAGCTCATCGCAGGGGGCGCGGGCTAACTATGGCTACACCTTC
CASSSSQGARANYGYTF
>NA|few|TRBJ2-3|TRBV9
TGTGCCAGCAGCCCCCCCGCAGATACGCAGTATTTT
CASSPPADTQYF
>NA|NA|TRBJ2-3|TRBV13
TGTGCCAGCAAGATGGACAAGGCCTCCGATACGCAGTATTTT
CASKMDKASDTQYF
>NA|few|TRBJ2-7|TRBV7-2
TGTGCCAGCAGTCATACAGGGTTTTTAGAGCAGTACTTC
CASSHTGFLEQYF
>TRBD2|NA|TRBJ2-1|TRBV4-1
TGCGCCAGCAGCCAAAGACTAGCGGGGGTTATAAGCTCCTACAATGAGCAGTTCTTC
CASSQRLAGVISSYNEQFF
>TRBD1|NA|TRBJ1-6|TRBV9
TGTGCCAGCAGCGTACGACAGGGGCCTAATTCACCCCTCCACTTT
CASSVRQGPNSPLHF
>NA|NA|TRBJ2-5|TRBV30
TGTGCCTGGAGTTCTTATCGGGGGATACAAGAGACCCAGTACTTC
CAWSSYRGIQETQYF
>TRBD2|NA|TRBJ2-1|TRBV11-2
TGTGCCAGCAGCTTAGGCCTAGCGGGAGGGCCGAGGAATGAGCAGTTCTTC
CASSLGLAGGPRNEQFF
>TRBD2|NA|TRBJ2-5|TRBV29-1
TGCAGCGTTGGACCTAGCGGGAGTGAGACCCAGTACTTC
CSVGPSGSETQYF
>NA|few|TRBJ1-5|TRBV2
TGTGCCAGCTCCAGTGAAGGCAATCAGCCCCAGCATTTT
CASSSEGNQPQHF
>NA|NA|TRBJ2-7|TRBV19
TGTGCCAGTAGTATAATCGGCAGGGGCTACGAGCAGTACTTC
CASSIIGRGYEQYF
>TRBD1|NA|TRBJ1-1|TRBV19
TGTGCCAGTAGTATGGGGGACAGGGAAAGTCGAGAAGCTTTCTTT
CASSMGDRESREAFF
>NA|few|TRBJ2-5|TRBV2
TGTGCCAGCAGTGAAGCGCCAGTTTTGGAGACCCAGTACTTC
CASSEAPVLETQYF
>NA|NA|TRBJ2-3|TRBV7-2
TGTGCCAGCAGCTTAGGTACAGCCGCAGATACGCAGTATTTT
CASSLGTAADTQYF
>NA|NA|TRBJ1-1|TRBV19
TGTGCCAGTAGTATTTTTTCGGTCCTTCCGAACACTGAAGCTTTCTTT
CASSIFSVLPNTEAFF
>TRBD2|NA|TRBJ2-1|TRBV9
TGTGCCAGCAGCGTAGACAGCGGGGATGAGCAGTTCTTC
CASSVDSGDEQFF
>TRBD1|NA|TRBJ1-2|TRBV19
TGTGCCACCGGACAGGGATATGGCTACACCTTC
CATGQGYGYTF
>NA|NA|TRBJ2-1|TRBV9
TGTGCCAGCAGCCCCCGGGGTTCCTACAATGAGCAGTTCTTC
CASSPRGSYNEQFF
>TRBD1|NA|TRBJ1-2|TRBV5-6
TGTGCCAGCAGCGCGACAGGGGGCCCTAACCCTAACTATGGCTACACCTTC
CASSATGGPNPNYGYTF
>NA|NA|TRBJ1-1|TRBV6-1
TGTGCCAGCAGGTTAAACACTGAAGCTTTCTTT
CASRLNTEAFF
>NA|NA|TRBJ1-2|TRBV18
TGTGCCAGCTCACCATCAGGGGACTATAACTATGGCTACACCTTC
CASSPSGDYNYGYTF
>TRBD2|NA|TRBJ2-1|TRBV14
TGTGCCAGCAGCCAAGATTTACTAGCGGGGATCTTCGATGAGCAGTTCTTC
CASSQDLLAGIFDEQFF
>TRBD1|NA|TRBJ1-1|TRBV29-1
TGCAGCGCGGGACAGTTGAACACTGAAGCTTTCTTT
CSAGQLNTEAFF